This TCR beta chain stems from a study of blood T cell repertoires in COVID-19. Sequencing was performed with immunoSEQ multiplex PCR; in TCRdb, only in-frame clones are kept and a portion is missing. The sample lists tens of thousands of clones; approximately 90% were seen once. V trimming: 4 bases; J trimming: 5 bases; junction bases outside the gene matches: 11. The CDR3 length is 16 residues. The germline gives CDR1 SEHNR, CDR2 FQNEAQ (reference sequence). This TCR was sampled from a human donor in a cohort sampled during active COVID-19. Sequenced: peripheral blood. This chain joins TRBV7-9 and TRBJ2-3; 8 bases agree with TRBD2. The CDR3 protein is CASSSLRSGIGDTQYF. In nucleotides, the CDR3 is TGTGCCAGCAGCTCCCTACGTAGCGGGATAGGAGATACGCAGTATTTT.